This T cell receptor (beta chain) was observed in a study of CD4 T cells in relation to SARS-CoV-2 and coronaviruses. For the study at large: The negative reference was HIV-1 Nef peptide pool or peptide-free culture.

The table came from immunoSEQ multiplex PCR; TCRdb's copy has only in-frame clones and leaves some out. Here the sample spans about 18,000 clones, about four fifths being singletons. The unexposed donors gave CD4+ T cells in about 2011-2019, prior to COVID-19. CD4+ T cells were isolated from the cells after 10 days of culture. A remark on this clone: Its target is unknown.

CDR1 and CDR2 from the germline V gene are SGHVS and FQNEAQ. Unmatched junction bases numbered 12, after V lost 2 bases and J lost 2 bases. The CDR3 sequence is 18 residues long. The receptor was derived from a human donor in good health. V usage is TRBV7-8 and J usage is TRBJ1-5; 7 nucleotides align to TRBD1. The sequenced sample consisted of CD4+ T cells from PBMCs, cultured in vitro. The CDR3 nucleotides read TGTGCCAGCAGCTTAAGGGGGCACCCTGGAAGTGGCAATCAGCCCCAGCATTTT. Its translation: CASSLRGHPGSGNQPQHF.